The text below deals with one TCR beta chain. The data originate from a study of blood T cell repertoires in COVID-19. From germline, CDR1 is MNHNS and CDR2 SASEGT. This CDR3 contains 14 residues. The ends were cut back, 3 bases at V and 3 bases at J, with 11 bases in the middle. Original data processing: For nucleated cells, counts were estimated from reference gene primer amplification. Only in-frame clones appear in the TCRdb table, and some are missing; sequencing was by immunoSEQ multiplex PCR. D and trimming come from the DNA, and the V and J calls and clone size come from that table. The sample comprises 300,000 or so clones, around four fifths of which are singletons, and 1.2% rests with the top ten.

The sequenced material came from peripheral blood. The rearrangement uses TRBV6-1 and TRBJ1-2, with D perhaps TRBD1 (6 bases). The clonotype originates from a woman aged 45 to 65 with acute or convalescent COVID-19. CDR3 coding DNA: TGTGCCAGCAGTGATTCAGGGGCGTACTATGGCTACACCTTC. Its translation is CASSDSGAYYGYTF.